The TCR beta chain under discussion was sequenced for a study of cytomegalovirus exposure and HLA in healthy donors. General study results and limits: The authors later linked a missense DCLRE1C variant to TCR beta V- and J-gene trimming. Overall, some 160 TCR beta chains were annotated as cytomegalovirus-associated.

Trimming left V 3 bases short and J 0 bases short, with 13 bases between. This CDR3 has 16 amino acids. The germline gives CDR1 SGHDT, CDR2 YYEEEE. Turning to this clone: The antigen remains undetermined.

Vbeta (60) and Jbeta (13) primers were used in the PCR. The method was immunoSEQ multiplex PCR; TCRdb's version includes in-frame clones alone and lacks a portion of them. This sample's table has under 90,000 clones. The sequencing sample was made of PBMCs. The clonotype was recovered from a female donor in good health and CMV-seropositive. The V gene is TRBV5-6, the J gene TRBJ1-5; the D gene is possibly TRBD1 (5 bases). CDR3 loop: CASSSLRQFSNQPQHF. The CDR3, as DNA: TGTGCCAGCAGCTCCCTCAGACAGTTTAGCAATCAGCCCCAGCATTTT.